This TCR beta chain appears in the sequencing data of a study of blood T cell repertoires in COVID-19. Background on the study: The cDNA or gDNA used as material had been derived from T cells, B-cell-depleted T cells, or PBMCs.

Participants were aged about 18 to 95 years, lived in 24 US areas, and enrolled virtually. J lost 2 bases, V lost 3 bases, and 8 bases had no gene match. Germline CDR1 is SGDLS and CDR2 is YYNGEE. The CDR3 is 16 residues long. TCRdb's table, derived via immunoSEQ multiplex PCR, lists solely in-frame clones and lacks some. Of about 270,000 clones in the sample, roughly 86% were seen once. Sequences were obtained from PBMCs or T cells enriched from blood (not recorded which). This chain links TRBV9 with TRBJ2-3, with 8 bases identical to TRBD2. The receptor's source is a woman aged 60-75 years who had recovered from COVID-19. The CDR3 loop is CASSASGTRYTDTQYF. The CDR3 DNA reads as TGTGCCAGCAGCGCGTCCGGGACTAGATACACAGATACGCAGTATTTT. The full variable domain, completed using reference TRBV9 and TRBJ2-3, is DSGVTQTPKHLITATGQRVTLRCSPRSGDLSVYWYQQSLDQGLQFLIQYYNGEERAKGNILERFSAQQFPDLHSELNLSSLELGDSALYFCASSASGTRYTDTQYFGPGTRLTVL.